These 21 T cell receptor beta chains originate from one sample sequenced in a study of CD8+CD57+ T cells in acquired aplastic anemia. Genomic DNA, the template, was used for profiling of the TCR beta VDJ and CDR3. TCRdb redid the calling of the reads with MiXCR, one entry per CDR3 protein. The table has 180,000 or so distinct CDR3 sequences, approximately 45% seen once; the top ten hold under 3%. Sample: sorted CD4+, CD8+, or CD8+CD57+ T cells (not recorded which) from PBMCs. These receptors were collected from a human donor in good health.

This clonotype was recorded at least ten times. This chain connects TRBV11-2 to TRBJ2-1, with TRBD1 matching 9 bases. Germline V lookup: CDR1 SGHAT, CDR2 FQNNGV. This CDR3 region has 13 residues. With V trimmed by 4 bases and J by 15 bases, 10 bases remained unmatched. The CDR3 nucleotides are TGTGCCAGCAGCTCCGACAGGGGGGTGGCTACGTTCTTC. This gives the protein CASSSDRGVATFF. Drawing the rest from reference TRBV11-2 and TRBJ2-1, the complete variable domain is EAGVAQSPRYKIIEKRQSVAFWCNPISGHATLYWYQQILGQGPKLLIQFQNNGVVDDSQLPKDRFSAERLKGVDSTLKIQPAKLEDSAVYLCASSSDRGVATFFGPGTRLTVL.

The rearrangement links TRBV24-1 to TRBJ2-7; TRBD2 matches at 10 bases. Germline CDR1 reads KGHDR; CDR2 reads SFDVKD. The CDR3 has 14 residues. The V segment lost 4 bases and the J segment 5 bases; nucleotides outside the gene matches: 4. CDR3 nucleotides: TGTGCCACCAGTGACCCCGGGACTAGCGACGAGCAGTACTTC. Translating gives CATSDPGTSDEQYF.

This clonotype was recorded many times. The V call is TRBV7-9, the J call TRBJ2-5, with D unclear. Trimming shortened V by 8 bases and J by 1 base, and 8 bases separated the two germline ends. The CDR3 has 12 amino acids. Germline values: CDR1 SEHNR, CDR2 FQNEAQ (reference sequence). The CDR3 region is CASQRVQETQYF. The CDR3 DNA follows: TGTGCCAGCCAAAGAGTCCAAGAGACCCAGTACTTC.

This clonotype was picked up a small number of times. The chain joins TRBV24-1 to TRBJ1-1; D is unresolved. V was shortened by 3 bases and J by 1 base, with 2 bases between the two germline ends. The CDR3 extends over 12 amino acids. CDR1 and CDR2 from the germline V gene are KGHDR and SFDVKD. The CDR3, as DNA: TGTGCCACCAGTGATAGGAACACTGAAGCTTTCTTT. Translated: CATSDRNTEAFF.

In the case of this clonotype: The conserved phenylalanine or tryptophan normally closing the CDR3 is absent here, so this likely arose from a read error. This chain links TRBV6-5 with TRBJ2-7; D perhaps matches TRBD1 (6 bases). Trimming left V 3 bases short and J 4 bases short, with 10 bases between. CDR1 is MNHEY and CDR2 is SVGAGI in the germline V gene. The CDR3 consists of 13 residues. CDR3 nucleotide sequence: TGTGCCAGCAGTTATGGGGACAAGTACGAGCAGTACTCC. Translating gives CASSYGDKYEQYS.

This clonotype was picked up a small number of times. The CDR3 region has the DNA TGTGCCAGCAGTTCCCGATCCCATAGGGCGGTTATTACTGAAGCTTTCTTT. Translation: CASSSRSHRAVITEAFF. The chain couples TRBV28 to TRBJ1-1; the D is unclear. Germline lookup yields CDR1 MDHEN and CDR2 SYDVKM. The CDR3 has 17 amino acids. The V end was cut by 4 bases, the J end by 5 bases, with 23 bases between.

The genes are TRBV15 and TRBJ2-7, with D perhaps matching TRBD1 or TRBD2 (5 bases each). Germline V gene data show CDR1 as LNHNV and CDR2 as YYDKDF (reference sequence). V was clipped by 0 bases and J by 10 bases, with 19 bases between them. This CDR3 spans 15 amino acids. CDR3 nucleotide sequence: TGTGCCACCAGCAGAGATCGGGGCTATCCGGGTCCCCAGTACTTC. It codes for CATSRDRGYPGPQYF. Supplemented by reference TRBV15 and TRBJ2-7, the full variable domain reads DAMVIQNPRYQVTQFGKPVTLSCSQTLNHNVMYWYQQKSSQAPKLLFHYYDKDFNNEADTPDNFQSRRPNTSFCFLDIRSPGLGDTAMYLCATSRDRGYPGPQYFGPGTRLTVT.

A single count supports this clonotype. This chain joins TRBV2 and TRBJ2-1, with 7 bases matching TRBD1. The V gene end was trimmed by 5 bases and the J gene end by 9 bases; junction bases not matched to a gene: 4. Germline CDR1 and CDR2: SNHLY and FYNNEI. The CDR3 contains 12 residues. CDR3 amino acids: CASSTGQPEQFF. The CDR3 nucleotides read TGTGCCAGCAGTACGGGACAGCCTGAGCAGTTCTTC.

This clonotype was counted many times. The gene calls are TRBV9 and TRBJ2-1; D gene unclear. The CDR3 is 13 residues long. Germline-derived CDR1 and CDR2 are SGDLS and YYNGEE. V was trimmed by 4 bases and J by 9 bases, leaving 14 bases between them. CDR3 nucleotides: TGTGCCAGCAGCTCCCCCCCTGGGGTTGAGCAGTTCTTC. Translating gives CASSSPPGVEQFF. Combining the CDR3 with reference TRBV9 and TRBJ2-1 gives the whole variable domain DSGVTQTPKHLITATGQRVTLRCSPRSGDLSVYWYQQSLDQGLQFLIQYYNGEERAKGNILERFSAQQFPDLHSELNLSSLELGDSALYFCASSSPPGVEQFFGPGTRLTVL.

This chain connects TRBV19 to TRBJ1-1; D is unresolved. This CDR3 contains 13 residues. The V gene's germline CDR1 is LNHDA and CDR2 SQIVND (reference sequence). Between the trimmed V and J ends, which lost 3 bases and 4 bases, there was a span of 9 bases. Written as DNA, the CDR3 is TGTGCCAGTAGTATTCAGGCGACCACTGAAGCTTTCTTT. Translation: CASSIQATTEAFF.

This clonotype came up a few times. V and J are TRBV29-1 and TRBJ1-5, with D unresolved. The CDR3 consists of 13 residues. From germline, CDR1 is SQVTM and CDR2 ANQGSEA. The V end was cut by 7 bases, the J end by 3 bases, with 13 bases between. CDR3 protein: CSALESINQPQHF. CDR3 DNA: TGCAGCGCCCTCGAAAGTATCAATCAGCCCCAGCATTTT.

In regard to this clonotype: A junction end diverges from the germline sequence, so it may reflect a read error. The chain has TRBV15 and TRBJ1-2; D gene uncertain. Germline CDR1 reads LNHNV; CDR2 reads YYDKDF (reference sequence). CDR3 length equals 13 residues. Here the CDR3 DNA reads TGTGCCACCAGCTGGACTCAAACGAATGGTTACACCTTC. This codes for CATSWTQTNGYTF. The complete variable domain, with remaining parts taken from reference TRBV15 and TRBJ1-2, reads DAMVIQNPRYQVTQFGKPVTLSCSQTLNHNVMYWYQQKSSQAPKLLFHYYDKDFNNEADTPDNFQSRRPNTSFCFLDIRSPGLGDTAMYLCATSWTQTNGYTFGSGTRLTVV.

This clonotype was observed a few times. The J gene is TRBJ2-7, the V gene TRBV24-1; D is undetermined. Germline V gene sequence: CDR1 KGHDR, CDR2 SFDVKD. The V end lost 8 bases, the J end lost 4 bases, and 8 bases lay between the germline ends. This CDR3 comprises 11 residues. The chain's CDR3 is CATIRSYEQYF. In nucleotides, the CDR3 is TGTGCCACCATAAGGAGTTACGAGCAGTACTTC.

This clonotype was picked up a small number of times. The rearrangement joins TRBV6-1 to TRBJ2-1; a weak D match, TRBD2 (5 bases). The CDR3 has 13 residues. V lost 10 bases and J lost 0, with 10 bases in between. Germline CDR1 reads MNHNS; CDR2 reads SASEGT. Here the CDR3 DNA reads TGTGCCACGGGAAGCCTCTCCTACAATGAGCAGTTCTTC. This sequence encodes CATGSLSYNEQFF.

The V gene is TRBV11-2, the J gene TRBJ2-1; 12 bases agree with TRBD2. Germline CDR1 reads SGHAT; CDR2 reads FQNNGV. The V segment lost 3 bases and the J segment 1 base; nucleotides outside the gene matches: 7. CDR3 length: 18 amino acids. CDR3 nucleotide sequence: TGTGCCAGCAGCTTTCCGACTAGCGGGAGTGATTCCTACAATGAGCAGTTCTTC. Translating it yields CASSFPTSGSDSYNEQFF.

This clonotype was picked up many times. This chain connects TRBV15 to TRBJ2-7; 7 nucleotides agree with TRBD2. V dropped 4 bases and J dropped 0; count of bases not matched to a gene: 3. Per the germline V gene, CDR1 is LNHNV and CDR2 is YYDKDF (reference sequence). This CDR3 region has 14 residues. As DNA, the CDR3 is TGTGCCACCAGCATATTAGCGGGCTCCTACGAGCAGTACTTC. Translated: CATSILAGSYEQYF.

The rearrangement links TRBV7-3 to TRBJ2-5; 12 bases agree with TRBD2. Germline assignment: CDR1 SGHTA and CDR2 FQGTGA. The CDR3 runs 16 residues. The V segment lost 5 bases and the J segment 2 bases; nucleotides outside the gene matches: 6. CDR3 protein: CASSHWTSGEQETQYF. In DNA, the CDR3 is TGTGCCAGCAGCCATTGGACTAGCGGGGAGCAAGAGACCCAGTACTTC.

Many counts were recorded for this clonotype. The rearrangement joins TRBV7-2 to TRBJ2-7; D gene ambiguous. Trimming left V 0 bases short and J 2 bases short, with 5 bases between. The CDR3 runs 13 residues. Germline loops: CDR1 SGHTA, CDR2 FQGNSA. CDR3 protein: CASSLAHPYEQYF. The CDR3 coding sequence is TGTGCCAGCAGCTTAGCGCACCCCTACGAGCAGTACTTC.

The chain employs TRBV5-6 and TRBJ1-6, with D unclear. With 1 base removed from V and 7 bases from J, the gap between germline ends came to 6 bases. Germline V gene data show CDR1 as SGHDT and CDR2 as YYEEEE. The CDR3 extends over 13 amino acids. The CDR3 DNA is TGTGCCAGCAGCTTGAGCGGGAATTCACCCCTCCACTTT. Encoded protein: CASSLSGNSPLHF.

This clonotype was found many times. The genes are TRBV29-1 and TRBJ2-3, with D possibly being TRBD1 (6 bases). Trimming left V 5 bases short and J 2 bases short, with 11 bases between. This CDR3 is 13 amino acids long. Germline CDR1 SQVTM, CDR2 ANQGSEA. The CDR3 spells CSVKSGATDTQYF. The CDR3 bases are TGCAGCGTTAAATCAGGGGCCACAGATACGCAGTATTTT.

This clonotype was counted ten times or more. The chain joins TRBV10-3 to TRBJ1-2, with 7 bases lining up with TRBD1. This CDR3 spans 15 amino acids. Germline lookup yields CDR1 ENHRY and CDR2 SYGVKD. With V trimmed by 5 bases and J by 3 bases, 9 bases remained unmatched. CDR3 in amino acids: CAISPQGVSHYGYTF. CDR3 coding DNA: TGTGCCATCAGTCCCCAGGGGGTATCCCACTATGGCTACACCTTC.